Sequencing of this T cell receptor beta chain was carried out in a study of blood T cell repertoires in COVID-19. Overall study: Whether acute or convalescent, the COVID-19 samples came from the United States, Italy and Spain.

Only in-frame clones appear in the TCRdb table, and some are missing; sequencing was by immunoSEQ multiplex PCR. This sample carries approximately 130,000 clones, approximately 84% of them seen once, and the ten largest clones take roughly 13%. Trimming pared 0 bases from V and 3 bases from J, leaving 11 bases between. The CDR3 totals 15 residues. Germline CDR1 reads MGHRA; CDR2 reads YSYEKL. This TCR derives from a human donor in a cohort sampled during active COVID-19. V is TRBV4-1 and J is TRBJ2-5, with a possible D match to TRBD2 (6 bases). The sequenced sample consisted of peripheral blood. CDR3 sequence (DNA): TGCGCCAGCAGCCAAGAGAACGGGGGAGAAGAGACCCAGTACTTC. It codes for CASSQENGGEETQYF.